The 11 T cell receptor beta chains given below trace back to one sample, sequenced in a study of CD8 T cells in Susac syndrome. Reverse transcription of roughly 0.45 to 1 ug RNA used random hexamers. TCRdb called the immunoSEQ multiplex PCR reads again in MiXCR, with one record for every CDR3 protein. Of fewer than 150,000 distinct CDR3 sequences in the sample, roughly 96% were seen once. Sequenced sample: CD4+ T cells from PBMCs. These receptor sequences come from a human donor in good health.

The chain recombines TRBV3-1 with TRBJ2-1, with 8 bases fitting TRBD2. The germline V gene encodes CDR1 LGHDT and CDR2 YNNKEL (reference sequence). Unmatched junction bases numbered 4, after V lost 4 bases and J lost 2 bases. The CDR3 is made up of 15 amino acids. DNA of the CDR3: TGTGCCAGCAGCCCCACTAGCGGCGCCTACAATGAGCAGTTCTTC. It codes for CASSPTSGAYNEQFF.

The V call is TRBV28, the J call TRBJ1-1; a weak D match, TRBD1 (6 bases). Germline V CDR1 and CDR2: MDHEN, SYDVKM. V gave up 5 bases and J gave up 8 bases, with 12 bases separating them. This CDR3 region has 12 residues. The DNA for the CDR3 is TGTGCCAGCAGTCAACTTACAGGGGAAGCTTTCTTT. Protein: CASSQLTGEAFF.

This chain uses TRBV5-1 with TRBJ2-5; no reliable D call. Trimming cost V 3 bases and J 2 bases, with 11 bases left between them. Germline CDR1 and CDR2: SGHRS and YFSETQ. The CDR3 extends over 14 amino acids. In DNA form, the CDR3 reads TGCGCCAGCAGCTCTGGCGGCCCACAAGAGACCCAGTACTTC. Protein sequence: CASSSGGPQETQYF.

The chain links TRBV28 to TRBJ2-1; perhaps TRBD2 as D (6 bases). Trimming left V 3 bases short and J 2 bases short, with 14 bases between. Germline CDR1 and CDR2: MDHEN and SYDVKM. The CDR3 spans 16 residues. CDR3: CASSFGGVIPYNEQFF. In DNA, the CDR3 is TGTGCCAGCAGTTTCGGCGGGGTAATCCCCTACAATGAGCAGTTCTTC.

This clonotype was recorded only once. CDR3 DNA sequence: TGCAGTGCTAGCTCTAAATTTGATGAGCAGTTCTTC. Amino acid sequence: CSASSKFDEQFF. This chain joins TRBV20-1 and TRBJ2-1; D call uncertain. The V gene's germline CDR1 is DFQATT and CDR2 SNEGSKA (reference sequence). This CDR3 spans 12 amino acids. With 3 bases removed from V and 8 bases from J, the gap between germline ends came to 11 bases.

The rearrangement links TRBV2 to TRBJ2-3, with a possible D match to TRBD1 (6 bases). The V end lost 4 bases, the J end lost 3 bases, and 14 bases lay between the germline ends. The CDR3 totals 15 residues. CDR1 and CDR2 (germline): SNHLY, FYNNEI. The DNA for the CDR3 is TGTGCCAGCAGTGTTGGGGGCGTGGAAACAGATACGCAGTATTTT. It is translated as CASSVGGVETDTQYF. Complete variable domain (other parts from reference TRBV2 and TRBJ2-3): EPEVTQTPSHQVTQMGQEVILRCVPISNHLYFYWYRQILGQKVEFLVSFYNNEISEKSEIFDDQFSVERPDGSNFTLKIRSTKLEDSAMYFCASSVGGVETDTQYFGPGTRLTVL.

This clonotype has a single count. The CDR3 reads CASSQDRSKGEQFF. CDR3 DNA: TGCGCCAGCAGCCAAGACAGATCCAAGGGTGAGCAGTTCTTC. The J gene is TRBJ2-1, the V gene TRBV4-1; D remains unclear. The CDR3 loop spans 14 amino acids. Trimming took 0 bases from V and 9 from J, leaving 12 bases between them. In germline, CDR1 is MGHRA, CDR2 YSYEKL.

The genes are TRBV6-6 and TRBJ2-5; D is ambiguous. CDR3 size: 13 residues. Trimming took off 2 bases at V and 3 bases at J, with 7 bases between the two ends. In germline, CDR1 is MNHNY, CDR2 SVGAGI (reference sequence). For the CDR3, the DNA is TGTGCCAGCAGTTACGGGTCGAAAGAGACCCAGTACTTC. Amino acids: CASSYGSKETQYF.

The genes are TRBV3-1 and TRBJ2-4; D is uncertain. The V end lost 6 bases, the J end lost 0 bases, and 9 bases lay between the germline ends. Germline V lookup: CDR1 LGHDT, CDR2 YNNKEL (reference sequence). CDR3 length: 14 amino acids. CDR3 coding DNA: TGTGCCAGCAGTCCCTTCATAGCCAAAAACATTCAGTACTTC. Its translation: CASSPFIAKNIQYF.

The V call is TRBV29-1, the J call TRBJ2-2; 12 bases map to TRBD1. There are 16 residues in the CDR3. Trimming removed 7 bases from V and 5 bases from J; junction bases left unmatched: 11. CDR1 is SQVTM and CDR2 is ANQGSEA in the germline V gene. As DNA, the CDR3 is TGCAGCGCTGGACGGGACAGGGGGCTTATAACCGGGGAGCTGTTTTTT. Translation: CSAGRDRGLITGELFF.

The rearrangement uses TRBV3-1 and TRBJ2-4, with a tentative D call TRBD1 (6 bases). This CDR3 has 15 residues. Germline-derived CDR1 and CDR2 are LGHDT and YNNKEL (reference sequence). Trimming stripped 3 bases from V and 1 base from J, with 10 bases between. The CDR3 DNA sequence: TGTGCCAGCAGCCAGAACAGGGTGGCCAAAAACATTCAGTACTTC. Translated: CASSQNRVAKNIQYF. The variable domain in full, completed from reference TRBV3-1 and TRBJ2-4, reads DTAVSQTPKYLVTQMGNDKSIKCEQNLGHDTMYWYKQDSKKFLKIMFSYNNKELIINETVPNRFSPKSPDKAHLNLHINSLELGDSAVYFCASSQNRVAKNIQYFGAGTRLSVL.